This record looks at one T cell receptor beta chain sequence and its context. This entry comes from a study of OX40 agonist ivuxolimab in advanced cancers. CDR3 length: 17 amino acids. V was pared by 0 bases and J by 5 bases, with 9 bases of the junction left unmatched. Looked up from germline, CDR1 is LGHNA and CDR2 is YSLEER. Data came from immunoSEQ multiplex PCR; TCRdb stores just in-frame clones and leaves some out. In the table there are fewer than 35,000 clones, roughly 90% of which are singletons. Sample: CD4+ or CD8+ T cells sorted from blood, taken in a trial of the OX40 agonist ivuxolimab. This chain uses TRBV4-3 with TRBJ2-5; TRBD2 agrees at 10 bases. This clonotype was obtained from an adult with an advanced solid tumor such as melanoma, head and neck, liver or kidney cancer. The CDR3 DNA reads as TGCGCCAGCAGCCAAGACCCAAGCGGGGGGGCTGGGGAGACCCAGTACTTC. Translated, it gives CASSQDPSGGAGETQYF.